The rows below give T cell receptor beta chains drawn from one sample of a study of T cell changes during pregnancy in multiple sclerosis. Sequencing was performed with immunoSEQ multiplex PCR; in TCRdb, only in-frame clones are kept and a portion is missing. The table lists tens of thousands of clones, roughly 85% of them singletons, with 0.95% to 1.5% in the top ten. This specimen was CD4+ T cells from peripheral blood mononuclear cells, taken in the second trimester of pregnancy. These receptors came from a female donor with multiple sclerosis, enrolled in a pregnancy study. CDR3s include the opening cysteine and the closing phenylalanine or tryptophan. The D gene is left open where the match is weak. The listing skips clone size in some rows; elsewhere it reads once, few, many or a size class.

abundance	v_gene	j_gene	d_gene	len	CDR3aa	CDR3nt
-	TRBV6-6	TRBJ2-7	TRBD1	14	CASTEQGASYEQYF	TGTGCCAGCACTGAACAGGGGGCCTCCTACGAGCAGTACTTC
-	TRBV12-5	TRBJ2-3	TRBD2	18	CASGLDLGLAGSTDTQYF	TGTGCTAGTGGTTTGGACTTGGGACTAGCGGGATCCACAGATACGCAGTATTTT
-	TRBV5-1	TRBJ2-3	-	16	CASSLGYQGRTDTQYF	TGCGCCAGCAGCTTAGGCTACCAGGGAAGGACAGATACGCAGTATTTT
-	TRBV2	TRBJ2-5	TRBD2	15	CASKRSSGSLETQYF	TGTGCCAGTAAACGGTCTAGCGGGAGTTTAGAGACCCAGTACTTC
-	TRBV6-5	TRBJ2-7	-	13	CASSYATAYEQYF	TGTGCCAGCAGTTACGCGACAGCCTACGAGCAGTACTTC
once	TRBV6-4	TRBJ2-3	-	14	CASSDWQGTDTQYF	TGTGCCAGCAGTGACTGGCAGGGCACAGATACGCAGTATTTT
-	TRBV4-1	TRBJ2-1	-	15	CASSQTTSSGYEQFF	TGCGCCAGCAGCCAAACCACTAGCTCTGGATATGAGCAGTTCTTC
-	TRBV30	TRBJ2-7	TRBD2	15	CAWISSGRARRGQYF	TGTGCCTGGATTTCTAGCGGGAGGGCCCGGAGGGGGCAGTACTTC
once	TRBV7-9	TRBJ2-5	-	14	CASTPARDQETQYF	TGTGCCAGCACCCCCGCCAGGGACCAAGAGACCCAGTACTTC
-	TRBV19	TRBJ2-1	TRBD2	14	CASSMSSGKGEQFF	TGTGCCAGTAGTATGTCTAGCGGGAAGGGTGAGCAGTTCTTC
-	TRBV7-3	TRBJ2-3	TRBD2	16	CASSPRLAGRTDTQYF	TGTGCCAGCAGCCCGCGACTAGCGGGACGGACAGATACGCAGTATTTT
-	TRBV6-1	TRBJ1-3	-	13	CASSKPGADTIYF	TGTGCCAGCAGCAAACCAGGGGCAGACACCATATATTTT
-	TRBV2	TRBJ2-3	-	13	CASIEGAADTQYF	TGTGCCAGCATCGAGGGAGCGGCAGATACGCAGTATTTT
-	TRBV19	TRBJ2-2	-	13	CASSTLGAGELFF	TGTGCCAGTAGTACCCTAGGGGCCGGGGAGCTGTTTTTT
-	TRBV5-1	TRBJ2-5	TRBD1	20	CASSPGQGAIGSGSGETQYF	TGCGCCAGCAGCCCTGGACAGGGGGCGATCGGTAGCGGGAGTGGAGAGACCCAGTACTTC
-	TRBV12-5	TRBJ1-2	TRBD1	13	CASEGQGRYGYTF	TGTGCTAGTGAAGGACAGGGGAGATATGGCTACACCTTC
-	TRBV14	TRBJ2-7	-	12	CASSQRTVEQYF	TGTGCCAGCAGCCAGCGGACAGTCGAGCAGTACTTC
-	TRBV7-9	TRBJ2-7	-	15	CASSLFGEVVIKQYF	TGTGCCAGCAGCTTGTTTGGGGAGGTGGTCATTAAGCAGTACTTC
few	TRBV6-6	TRBJ2-2	-	13	CASSNGRSGELFF	TGTGCCAGCAGTAACGGTCGCTCCGGGGAGCTGTTTTTT
-	TRBV5-1	TRBJ2-2	TRBD2	16	CASGLAGGGDVGELFF	TGCGCCAGCGGACTAGCGGGAGGCGGGGATGTCGGGGAGCTGTTTTTT
-	TRBV19	TRBJ2-2	-	14	CATNDRRNTGELFF	TGTGCCACTAACGACAGGAGGAACACCGGGGAGCTGTTTTTT
-	TRBV7-2	TRBJ2-7	-	12	CASSQGLLQQYF	TGTGCCAGCAGCCAAGGACTATTACAGCAGTACTTC
-	TRBV19	TRBJ1-5	-	12	CASSIKSQPQHF	TGTGCCAGTAGTATCAAGAGTCAGCCCCAGCATTTT
-	TRBV28	TRBJ1-1	-	13	CASRSDRYTEAFF	TGTGCCAGCAGATCGGACAGATACACTGAAGCTTTCTTT
-	TRBV7-2	TRBJ2-7	-	15	CASSLVGGVRYEQYF	TGTGCCAGCAGCTTAGTCGGGGGAGTGCGCTACGAGCAGTACTTC
-	TRBV19	TRBJ1-5	-	14	CASSILGARQPQHF	TGTGCCAGTAGTATCTTGGGGGCAAGGCAGCCCCAGCATTTT
-	TRBV6-4	TRBJ2-7	TRBD2	20	CASSDSRELAGPTITYEQYF	TGTGCCAGCAGTGACTCGAGGGAACTAGCGGGACCTACTATAACCTACGAGCAGTACTTC
-	TRBV27	TRBJ1-6	TRBD1	15	CASRPGTAYNSPLHF	TGTGCCAGCAGACCCGGGACAGCCTATAATTCACCCCTCCACTTT
few	TRBV6-5	TRBJ1-1	-	11	CASSKGAEAFF	TGTGCCAGCAGCAAGGGGGCTGAAGCTTTCTTT
-	TRBV30	TRBJ2-7	TRBD1	13	CAWRITGEYEQYF	TGTGCCTGGAGAATTACAGGGGAGTACGAGCAGTACTTC
-	TRBV28	TRBJ1-5	TRBD1	15	CASSFPGQSNQPQHF	TGTGCCAGCAGTTTTCCGGGACAGAGCAATCAGCCCCAGCATTTT
once	TRBV28	TRBJ1-1	-	14	CASSFGGRNTEAFF	TGTGCCAGCAGTTTTGGGGGCCGGAACACTGAAGCTTTCTTT
-	TRBV10-3	TRBJ2-1	TRBD2	15	CAISSGTSVYNEQFF	TGTGCCATCAGTTCCGGGACTAGCGTCTACAATGAGCAGTTCTTC
-	TRBV28	TRBJ1-5	TRBD1	15	CASSLGQGAGQPQHF	TGTGCCAGCAGTTTAGGACAGGGGGCTGGTCAGCCCCAGCATTTT
once	TRBV2	TRBJ1-3	TRBD1	14	CASREGASGNTIYF	TGTGCGAGCAGGGAGGGGGCCTCTGGAAACACCATATATTTT
-	TRBV5-1	TRBJ2-3	TRBD2	16	CASGPGTSGYTDTQYF	TGCGCCAGCGGACCCGGGACTAGCGGTTACACAGATACGCAGTATTTT
-	TRBV7-3	TRBJ2-7	-	13	CASSFGRGYEQYF	TGTGCCAGCAGCTTCGGCAGGGGTTACGAGCAGTACTTC
-	TRBV27	TRBJ2-7	-	14	CASSLKLHSYEQYF	TGTGCCAGCAGTTTGAAACTCCACTCCTACGAGCAGTACTTC
few	TRBV6-6	TRBJ1-1	-	12	CASSEGVAEAFF	TGTGCCAGCAGTGAGGGTGTAGCTGAAGCTTTCTTT
-	TRBV4-3	TRBJ2-2	-	13	CASSQNWEGELFF	TGCGCCAGCAGCCAAAATTGGGAGGGGGAGCTGTTTTTT
-	TRBV7-3	TRBJ1-2	TRBD1	14	CASSPGQGGYGYTF	TGTGCCAGCAGCCCAGGACAGGGAGGCTATGGCTACACCTTC
-	TRBV19	TRBJ2-7	TRBD2	16	CASSTRTSGFSYEQYF	TGTGCCAGTAGTACGAGGACTAGCGGGTTCTCCTACGAGCAGTACTTC
few	TRBV9	TRBJ1-5	-	15	CASSVDSGGNQPQHF	TGTGCCAGCTCTGTAGACTCTGGTGGCAATCAGCCCCAGCATTTT
-	TRBV5-6	TRBJ2-7	-	15	CASSWLGGANYEQYF	TGTGCCAGCAGCTGGCTGGGGGGGGCTAACTACGAGCAGTACTTC
-	TRBV30	TRBJ2-7	TRBD1	14	CAWSPGTGYYEQYF	TGTGCCTGGAGTCCCGGGACAGGGTACTACGAGCAGTACTTC